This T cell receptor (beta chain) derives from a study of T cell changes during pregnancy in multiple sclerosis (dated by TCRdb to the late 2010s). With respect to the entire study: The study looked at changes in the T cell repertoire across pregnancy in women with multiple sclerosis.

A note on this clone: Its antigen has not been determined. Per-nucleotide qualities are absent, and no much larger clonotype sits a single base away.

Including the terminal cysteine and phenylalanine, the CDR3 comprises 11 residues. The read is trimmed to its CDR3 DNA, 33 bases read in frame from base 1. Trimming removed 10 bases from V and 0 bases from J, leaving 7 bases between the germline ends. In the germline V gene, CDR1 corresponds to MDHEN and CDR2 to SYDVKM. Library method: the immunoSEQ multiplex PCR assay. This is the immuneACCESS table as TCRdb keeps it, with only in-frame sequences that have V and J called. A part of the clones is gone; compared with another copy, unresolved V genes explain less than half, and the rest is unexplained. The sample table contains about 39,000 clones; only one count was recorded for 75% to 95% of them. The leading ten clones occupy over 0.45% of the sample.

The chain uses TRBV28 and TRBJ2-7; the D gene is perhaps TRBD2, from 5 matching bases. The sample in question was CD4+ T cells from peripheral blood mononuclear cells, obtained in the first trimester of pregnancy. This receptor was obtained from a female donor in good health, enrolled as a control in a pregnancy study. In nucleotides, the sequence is TGTGCCACGGAGGTCTCCTACGAGCAGTACTTC. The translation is CATEVSYEQYF. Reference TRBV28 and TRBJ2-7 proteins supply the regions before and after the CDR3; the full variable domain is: DVKVTQSSRYLVKRTGEKVFLECVQDMDHENMFWYRQDPGLGLRLIYFSYDVKMKEKGDIPEGYSVSREKKERFSLILESASTNQTSMYLCATEVSYEQYFGPGTRLTVT.